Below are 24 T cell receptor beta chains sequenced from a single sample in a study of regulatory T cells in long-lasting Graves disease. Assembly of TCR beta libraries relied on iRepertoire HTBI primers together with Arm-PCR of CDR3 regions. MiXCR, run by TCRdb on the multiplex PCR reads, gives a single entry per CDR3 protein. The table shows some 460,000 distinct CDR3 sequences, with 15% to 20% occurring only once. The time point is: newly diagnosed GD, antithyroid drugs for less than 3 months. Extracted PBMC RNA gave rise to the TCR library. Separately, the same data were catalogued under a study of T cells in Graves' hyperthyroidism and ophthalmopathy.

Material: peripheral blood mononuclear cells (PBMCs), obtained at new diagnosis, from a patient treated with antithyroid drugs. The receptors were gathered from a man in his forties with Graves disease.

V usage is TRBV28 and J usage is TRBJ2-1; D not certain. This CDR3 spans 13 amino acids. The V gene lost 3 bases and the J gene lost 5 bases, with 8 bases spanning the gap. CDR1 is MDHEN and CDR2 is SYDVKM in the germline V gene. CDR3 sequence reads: CASSFWRNNEQFF. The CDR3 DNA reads TGTGCCAGCAGTTTCTGGCGCAACAATGAGCAGTTCTTC.

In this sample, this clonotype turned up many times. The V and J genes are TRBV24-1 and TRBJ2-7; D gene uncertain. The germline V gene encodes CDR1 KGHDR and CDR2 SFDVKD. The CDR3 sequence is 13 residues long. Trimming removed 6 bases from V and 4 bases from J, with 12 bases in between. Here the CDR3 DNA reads TGTGCCACCAGTCCGTCCCCAGGATACGAGCAGTACTTC. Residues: CATSPSPGYEQYF.

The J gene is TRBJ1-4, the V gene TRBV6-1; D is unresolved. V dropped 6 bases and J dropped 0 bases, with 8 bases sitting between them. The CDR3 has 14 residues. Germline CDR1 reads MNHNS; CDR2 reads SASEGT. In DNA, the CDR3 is TGTGCCAGCAGCCGCAGTACAACTAATGAAAAACTGTTTTTT. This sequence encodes CASSRSTTNEKLFF.

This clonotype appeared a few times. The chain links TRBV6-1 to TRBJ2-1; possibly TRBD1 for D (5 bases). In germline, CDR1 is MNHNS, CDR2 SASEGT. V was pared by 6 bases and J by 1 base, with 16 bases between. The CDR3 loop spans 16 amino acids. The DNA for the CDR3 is TGTGCCAGCAGCCTCCTAGGGGCGCTTTCCTACAATGAGCAGTTCTTC. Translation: CASSLLGALSYNEQFF.

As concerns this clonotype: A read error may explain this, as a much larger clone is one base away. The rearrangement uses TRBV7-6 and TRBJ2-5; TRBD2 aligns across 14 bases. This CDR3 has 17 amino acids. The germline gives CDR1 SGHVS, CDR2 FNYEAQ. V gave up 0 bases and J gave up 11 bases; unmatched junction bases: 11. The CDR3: CASSLARGLAGVGEQYF. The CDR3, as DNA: TGTGCCAGCAGCTTAGCGCGGGGACTAGCGGGAGTGGGTGAGCAGTACTTC. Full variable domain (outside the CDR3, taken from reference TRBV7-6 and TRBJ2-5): GAGVSQSPRYKVTKRGQDVALRCDPISGHVSLYWYRQALGQGPEFLTYFNYEAQQDKSGLPNDRFSAERPEGSISTLTIQRTEQRDSAMYRCASSLARGLAGVGEQYFGPGTRLLVL.

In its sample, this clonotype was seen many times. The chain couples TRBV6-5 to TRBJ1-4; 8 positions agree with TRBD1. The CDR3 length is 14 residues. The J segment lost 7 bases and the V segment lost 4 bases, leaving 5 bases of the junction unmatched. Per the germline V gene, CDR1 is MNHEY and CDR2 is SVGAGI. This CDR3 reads CASSSRGRGEKLFF. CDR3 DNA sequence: TGTGCCAGCAGTTCCAGGGGGCGAGGTGAAAAACTGTTTTTT.

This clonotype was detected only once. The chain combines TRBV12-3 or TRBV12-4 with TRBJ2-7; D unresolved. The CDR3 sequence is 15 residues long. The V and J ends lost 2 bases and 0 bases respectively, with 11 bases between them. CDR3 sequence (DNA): TGTGCCAGCAGTTTAAAGGTAGAGCCCTCCTACGAGCAGTACTTC. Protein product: CASSLKVEPSYEQYF.

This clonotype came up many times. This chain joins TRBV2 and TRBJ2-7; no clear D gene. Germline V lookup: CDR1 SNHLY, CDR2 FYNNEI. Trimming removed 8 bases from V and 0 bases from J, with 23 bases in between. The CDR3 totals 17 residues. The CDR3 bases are TGTGCCAGCCGTGGCCCGTTGGGAACACGGAGCTCCTACGAGCAGTACTTC. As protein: CASRGPLGTRSSYEQYF.

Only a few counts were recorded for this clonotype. Written as DNA, the CDR3 is TGTGCCAGCAGCCCCCACGAGGGCGGGCCTTACAATGAGCAGTTCTTC. This codes for CASSPHEGGPYNEQFF. The chain joins TRBV28 to TRBJ2-1; a possible D gene is TRBD2 (5 bases). This CDR3 is built from 16 residues. The ends were cut back, 6 bases at V and 4 bases at J, with 19 bases in the middle. Germline CDR1 MDHEN, CDR2 SYDVKM.

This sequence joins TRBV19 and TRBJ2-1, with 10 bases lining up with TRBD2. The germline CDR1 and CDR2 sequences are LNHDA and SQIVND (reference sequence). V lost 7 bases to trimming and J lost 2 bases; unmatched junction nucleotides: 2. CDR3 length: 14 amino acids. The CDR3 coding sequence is TGTGCCAGTACCCTAGCGGGAGCCTACAATGAGCAGTTCTTC. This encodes CASTLAGAYNEQFF.

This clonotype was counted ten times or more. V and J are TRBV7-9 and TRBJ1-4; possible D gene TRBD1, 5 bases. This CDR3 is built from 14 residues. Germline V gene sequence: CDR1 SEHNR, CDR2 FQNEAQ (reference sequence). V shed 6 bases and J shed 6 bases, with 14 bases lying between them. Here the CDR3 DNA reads TGTGCCAGCAGTTTTGGGGGAAGGGATGAAAAACTGTTTTTT. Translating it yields CASSFGGRDEKLFF.

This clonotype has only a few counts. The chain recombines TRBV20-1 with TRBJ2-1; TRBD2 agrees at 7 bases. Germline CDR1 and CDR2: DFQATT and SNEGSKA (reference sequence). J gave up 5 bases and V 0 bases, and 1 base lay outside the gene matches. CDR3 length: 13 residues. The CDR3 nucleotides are TGCAGTGCTAGAGATGGGGGGGACAATGAGCAGTTCTTC. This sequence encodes CSARDGGDNEQFF.

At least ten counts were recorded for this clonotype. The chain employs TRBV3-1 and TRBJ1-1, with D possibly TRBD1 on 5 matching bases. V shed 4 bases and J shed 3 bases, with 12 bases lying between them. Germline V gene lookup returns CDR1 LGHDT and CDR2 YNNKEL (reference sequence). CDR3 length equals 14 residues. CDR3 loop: CASSPIQGYTEAFF. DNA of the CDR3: TGTGCCAGCAGCCCAATTCAGGGATACACTGAAGCTTTCTTT.

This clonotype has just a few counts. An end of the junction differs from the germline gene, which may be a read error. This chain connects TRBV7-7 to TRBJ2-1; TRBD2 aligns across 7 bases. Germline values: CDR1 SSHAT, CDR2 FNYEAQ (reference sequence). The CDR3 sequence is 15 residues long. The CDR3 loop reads CASSRGLGVYNEQFF. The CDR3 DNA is TGTGCTAGCAGCCGCGGACTAGGGGTCTACAATGAGCAGTTCTTC.

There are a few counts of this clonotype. For the CDR3, the DNA is TGCAGTGCTAGAGATTTCCTTATCCGGGACAACACTAACTATGGCTACACCTTC. It codes for CSARDFLIRDNTNYGYTF. The chain is built from TRBV20-1 and TRBJ1-2, with a possible D match to TRBD1 (6 bases). The V end was cut by 0 bases, the J end by 0 bases, with 20 bases between. Per germline, CDR1 DFQATT and CDR2 SNEGSKA (reference sequence). The CDR3 consists of 18 residues.

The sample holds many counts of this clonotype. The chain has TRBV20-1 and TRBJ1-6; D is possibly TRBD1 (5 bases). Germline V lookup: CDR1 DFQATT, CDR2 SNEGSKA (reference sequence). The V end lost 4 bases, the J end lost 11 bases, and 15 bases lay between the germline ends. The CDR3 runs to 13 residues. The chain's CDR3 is CSATSGVSAPLHF. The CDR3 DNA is TGCAGTGCTACCTCGGGGGTTTCGGCACCCCTCCACTTT.

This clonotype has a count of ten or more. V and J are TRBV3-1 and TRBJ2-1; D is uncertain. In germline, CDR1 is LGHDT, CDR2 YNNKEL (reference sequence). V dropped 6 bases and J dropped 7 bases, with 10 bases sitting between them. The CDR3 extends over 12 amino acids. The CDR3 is CASSRQKNEQFF. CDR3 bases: TGTGCCAGCAGTCGCCAGAAGAATGAGCAGTTCTTC.

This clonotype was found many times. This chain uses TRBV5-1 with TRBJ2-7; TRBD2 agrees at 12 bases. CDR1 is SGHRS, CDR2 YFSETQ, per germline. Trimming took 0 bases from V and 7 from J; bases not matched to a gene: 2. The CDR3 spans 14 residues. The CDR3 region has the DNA TGCGCCAGCAGCTTGGAACTAGCGGGAGGAGAGCAGTACTTC. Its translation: CASSLELAGGEQYF.

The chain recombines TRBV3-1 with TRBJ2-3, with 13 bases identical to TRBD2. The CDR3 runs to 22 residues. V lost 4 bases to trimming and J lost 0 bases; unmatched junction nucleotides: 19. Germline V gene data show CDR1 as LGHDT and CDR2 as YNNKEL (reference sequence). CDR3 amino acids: CASSLLTTTSGRLEYSTDTQYF. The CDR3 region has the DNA TGTGCCAGCAGCCTCCTAACCACGACTAGCGGGAGGTTGGAGTATAGCACAGATACGCAGTATTTT.

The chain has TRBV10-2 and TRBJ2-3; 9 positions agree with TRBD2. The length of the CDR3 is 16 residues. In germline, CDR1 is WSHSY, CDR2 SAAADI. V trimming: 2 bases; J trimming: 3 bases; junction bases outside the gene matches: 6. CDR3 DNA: TGCGCCAGCAGTGAGGGGCGGCTAGCGGGAACAGATACGCAGTATTTT. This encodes CASSEGRLAGTDTQYF.

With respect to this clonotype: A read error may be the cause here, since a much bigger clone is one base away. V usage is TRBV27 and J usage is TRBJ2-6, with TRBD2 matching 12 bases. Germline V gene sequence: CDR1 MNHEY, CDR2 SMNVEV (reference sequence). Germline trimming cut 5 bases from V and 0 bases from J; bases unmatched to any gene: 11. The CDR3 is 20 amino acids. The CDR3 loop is CASSHDPLAGGSSGANVLTF. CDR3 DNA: TGTGCCAGCAGTCACGATCCCCTAGCGGGAGGGAGCTCTGGGGCCAACGTCCTGACTTTC.

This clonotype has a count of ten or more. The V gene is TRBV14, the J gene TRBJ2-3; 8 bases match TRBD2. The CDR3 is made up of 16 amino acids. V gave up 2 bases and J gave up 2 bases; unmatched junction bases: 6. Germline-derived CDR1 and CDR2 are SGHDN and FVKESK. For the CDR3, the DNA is TGTGCCAGCAGCCAATACGGCGGGAGGCTCACAGATACGCAGTATTTT. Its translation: CASSQYGGRLTDTQYF. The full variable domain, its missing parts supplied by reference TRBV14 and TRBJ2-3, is EAGVTQFPSHSVIEKGQTVTLRCDPISGHDNLYWYRRVMGKEIKFLLHFVKESKQDESGMPNNRFLAERTGGTYSTLKVQPAELEDSGVYFCASSQYGGRLTDTQYFGPGTRLTVL.

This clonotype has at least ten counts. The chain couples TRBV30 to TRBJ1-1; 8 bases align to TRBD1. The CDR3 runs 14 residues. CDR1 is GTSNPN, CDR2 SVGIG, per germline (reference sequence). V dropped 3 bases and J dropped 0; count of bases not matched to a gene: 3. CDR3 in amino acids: CAWRWTGMNTEAFF. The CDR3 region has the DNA TGTGCCTGGAGGTGGACAGGGATGAACACTGAAGCTTTCTTT.

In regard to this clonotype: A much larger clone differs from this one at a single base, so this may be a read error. CDR3 loop: CATSDARVRGYAF. The CDR3 DNA reads TGTGCCACCAGTGATGCCAGGGTCCGTGGCTACGCCTTC. The chain carries TRBV24-1 and TRBJ1-2; TRBD1 might be the D (5 bases). The germline V gene encodes CDR1 KGHDR and CDR2 SFDVKD. The CDR3 totals 13 residues.